This T cell receptor (beta chain) was profiled in a study of blood T cell repertoires in COVID-19. Study details: The origin of the acute and convalescent COVID-19 samples was the United States, Italy and Spain. Nucleic acid was either cDNA or gDNA, and it came from T cells, B-cell-depleted T cells, or PBMCs.

In the original processing: Reference gene primer amplification gave nucleated cell count estimates. TCRdb's copy holds only in-frame clones and misses some; the assay was immunoSEQ multiplex PCR. The D gene and trimming were derived from the DNA, and the V and J assignments and clone size from that table. Of 120,000 or so clones in the sample, over 70% were seen once. With 3 bases removed from V and 5 bases from J, the gap between germline ends came to 10 bases. The CDR3 is 13 residues long. Looked up from germline, CDR1 is SGHTA and CDR2 is FQGNSA. This clone was seen a few times. The J gene is TRBJ1-2, the V gene TRBV7-2; perhaps TRBD1 as D (5 bases). The source material was peripheral blood. The receptor's source is a man between 65 and 85 years old with acute or convalescent COVID-19. For the CDR3, the DNA is TGTGCCAGCAGCTTGGGAGGGACGTATGGCTACACCTTC. Translating it yields CASSLGGTYGYTF.